This T cell receptor beta chain stems from a study of T cell responses to AZD1222 COVID-19 vaccine. Findings and limits, study-wide: Donors were largely white British and mainly female; clonal diversity was possibly underestimated.

TCRdb keeps only in-frame clones here, not all; method: immunoSEQ multiplex PCR. This table holds 250,000 to 300,000 clones, 94% found once. CDR1 and CDR2 from the germline V gene are SGHNT and YYREEE (reference sequence). The CDR3 contains 15 residues. J lost 4 bases, V lost 4 bases, and 7 bases had no gene match. Investigators merged groups given second doses at roughly 4 or roughly 12 weeks. As to this clone: Its specificity is unknown.

The clonotype originates from an adult who received the AZD1222 COVID-19 vaccine. The chain combines TRBV5-4 with TRBJ1-1; TRBD1 matches at 10 bases. The input for sequencing was peripheral blood, taken 28 days after the second AZD1222 dose. The CDR3 DNA is TGTGCCAGCAGCGGGGGGGACAGGGGAGTCACTGAAGCTTTCTTT. This encodes CASSGGDRGVTEAFF. Looking up the rest from reference TRBV5-4 and TRBJ1-1 gives the full variable domain: ETGVTQSPTHLIKTRGQQVTLRCSSQSGHNTVSWYQQALGQGPQFIFQYYREEENGRGNFPPRFSGLQFPNYSSELNVNALELDDSALYLCASSGGDRGVTEAFFGQGTRLTVV.